The following is a T cell receptor beta chain sequence with its context. At one boundary the junction diverges from the germline segment, which might be a read error. By flow cytometry, patients selected for sequencing had shown an expansion of CD8+CD57+ cells. Every patient presented with severe acquired aplastic anemia. Patients were untreated when blood was sampled. Profiling of TCR beta VDJ combinations and CDR3 sequences used genomic DNA as template. TCRdb re-analysed the reads in MiXCR, keeping a single row per CDR3 protein. The data show 150,000 to 200,000 distinct CDR3 sequences, roughly 45% seen once. The data were taken from a study of CD8+CD57+ T cells in acquired aplastic anemia. Turning to the study itself: Recorded DNA amounts for sorted CD4+ and CD8+ cells had an average of about 3 ug.

Germline V CDR1 and CDR2: KGHSH, LQKENI. The CDR3 consists of 14 residues. This receptor was taken from a human donor with aplastic anemia. The chain is built from TRBV18 and TRBJ1-6; D is ambiguous. Sequenced sample: sorted CD4+, CD8+, or CD8+CD57+ T cells (not recorded which) from PBMCs. The CDR3 here is CPSSRTGINSPLHF. The CDR3 DNA reads TGTCCCAGCTCACGGACGGGAATTAATTCACCCCTCCACTTT.